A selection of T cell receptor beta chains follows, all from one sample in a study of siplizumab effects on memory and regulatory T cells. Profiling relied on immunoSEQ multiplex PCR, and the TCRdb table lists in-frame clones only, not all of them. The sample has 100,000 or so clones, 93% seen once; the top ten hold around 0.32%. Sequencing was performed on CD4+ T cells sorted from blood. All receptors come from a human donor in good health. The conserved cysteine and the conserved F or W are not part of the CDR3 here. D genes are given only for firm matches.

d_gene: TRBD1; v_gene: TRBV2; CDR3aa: ASSTGTGNYYEQY
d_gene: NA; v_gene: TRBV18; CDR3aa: ASSPTAQETQY
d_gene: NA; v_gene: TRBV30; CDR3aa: AWSPWGDGEQY
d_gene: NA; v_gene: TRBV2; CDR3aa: ASSPAGTSYNSPLH
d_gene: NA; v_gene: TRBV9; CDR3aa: ASSVDMGETQY
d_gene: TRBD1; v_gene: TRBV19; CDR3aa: ASSAAPQGRREKLF
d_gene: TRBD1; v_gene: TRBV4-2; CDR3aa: ASSQGETGEKGYT
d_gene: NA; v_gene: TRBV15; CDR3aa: ATSREKFSFGGEQF
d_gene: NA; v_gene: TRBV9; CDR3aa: ASSVATVGINTEAF
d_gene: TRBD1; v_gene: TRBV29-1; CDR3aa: SVPRQGRPHQPQH
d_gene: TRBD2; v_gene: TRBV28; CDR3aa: ASSPGLAGDKGDNEQF
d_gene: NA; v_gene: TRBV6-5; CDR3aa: ASSYSTSTDTQY
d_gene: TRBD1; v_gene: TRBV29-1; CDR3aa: SVGVGQGTGELF
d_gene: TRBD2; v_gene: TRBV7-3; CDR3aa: ASSFIRLAGGPNTGELF
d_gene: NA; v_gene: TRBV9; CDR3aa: ASSVVGATEAF
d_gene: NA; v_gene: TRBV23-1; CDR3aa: ASSHPQEFAGRNTGELF
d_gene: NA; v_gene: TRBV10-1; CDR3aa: ATRIRQINEQF
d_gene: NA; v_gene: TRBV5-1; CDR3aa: ASSLRPERTEAF
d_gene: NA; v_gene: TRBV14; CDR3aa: ASSQEGKGYT
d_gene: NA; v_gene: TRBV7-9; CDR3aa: ASSLGFGGSGANVLT
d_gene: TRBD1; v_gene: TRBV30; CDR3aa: ARTLKGAKTQY
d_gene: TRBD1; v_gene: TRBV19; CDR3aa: ASSIVAGGIAF
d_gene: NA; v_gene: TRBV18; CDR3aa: ASSPADEQF
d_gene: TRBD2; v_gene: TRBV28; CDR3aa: ASSPFSGGQY
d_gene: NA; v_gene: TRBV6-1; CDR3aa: ASSEGRAGGYT
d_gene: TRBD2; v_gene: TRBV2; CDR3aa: ASSERLAGVGETQY
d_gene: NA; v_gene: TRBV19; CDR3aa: ASNPGSSYEQY
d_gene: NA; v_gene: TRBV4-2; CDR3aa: ASSQDRQGHQPQH
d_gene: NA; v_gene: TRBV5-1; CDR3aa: ASSPDYEQY
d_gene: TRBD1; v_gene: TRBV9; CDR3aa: ASSVVGRGPGNTEAF
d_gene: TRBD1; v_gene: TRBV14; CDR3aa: ASSQGLGQIRQY
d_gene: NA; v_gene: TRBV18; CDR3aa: ASSPGQLAGKMYEQF
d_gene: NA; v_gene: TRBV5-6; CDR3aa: ASSSKAYNEQF
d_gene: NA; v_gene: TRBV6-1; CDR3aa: ASSEVSALLLEKLF
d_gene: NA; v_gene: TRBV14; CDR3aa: ASSLHINTEAF
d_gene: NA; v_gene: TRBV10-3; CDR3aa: AISESLDAHYGYT
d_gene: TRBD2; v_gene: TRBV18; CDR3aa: ASSPLAATDTQY
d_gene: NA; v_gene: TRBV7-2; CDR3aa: ASSFDRNYGYT
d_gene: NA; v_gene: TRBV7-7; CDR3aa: ASSPVATHQETQY
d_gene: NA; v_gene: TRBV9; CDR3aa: ASSVGWGGGEKLF